This entry describes one T cell receptor (beta chain). This sample was included in a study of blood T cell repertoires in COVID-19. As for the study in general: Sites in the United States, Italy and Spain provided acute and convalescent COVID-19 samples. Sources were T cells, B-cell-depleted T cells, or PBMCs; the material itself was cDNA or gDNA.

Original methodology: Reference gene primer amplification gave nucleated cell count estimates. Data came from immunoSEQ multiplex PCR; TCRdb stores just in-frame clones and leaves some out. V, J and clone size are taken as reported in that table, and D and trimming were inferred from the DNA itself. The sample contains about 90,000 clones, 86% of which appear only once. The TCR comes from an elderly man with active or convalescent COVID-19. Sequenced: peripheral blood.

The DNA of the CDR3 is TGTGCCAGTAGTATAGGTGGGGCGTTGGGGTGGGCCAACGTCCTGACTTTC. It is translated as CASSIGGALGWANVLTF. V gene TRBV19 combines with J gene TRBJ2-6; TRBD1 is a possible D gene (5 bases). Germline V CDR1 and CDR2: LNHDA, SQIVND (reference sequence). The CDR3 has 17 residues. The V end lost 1 base, the J end lost 5 bases, and 15 bases lay between the germline ends.